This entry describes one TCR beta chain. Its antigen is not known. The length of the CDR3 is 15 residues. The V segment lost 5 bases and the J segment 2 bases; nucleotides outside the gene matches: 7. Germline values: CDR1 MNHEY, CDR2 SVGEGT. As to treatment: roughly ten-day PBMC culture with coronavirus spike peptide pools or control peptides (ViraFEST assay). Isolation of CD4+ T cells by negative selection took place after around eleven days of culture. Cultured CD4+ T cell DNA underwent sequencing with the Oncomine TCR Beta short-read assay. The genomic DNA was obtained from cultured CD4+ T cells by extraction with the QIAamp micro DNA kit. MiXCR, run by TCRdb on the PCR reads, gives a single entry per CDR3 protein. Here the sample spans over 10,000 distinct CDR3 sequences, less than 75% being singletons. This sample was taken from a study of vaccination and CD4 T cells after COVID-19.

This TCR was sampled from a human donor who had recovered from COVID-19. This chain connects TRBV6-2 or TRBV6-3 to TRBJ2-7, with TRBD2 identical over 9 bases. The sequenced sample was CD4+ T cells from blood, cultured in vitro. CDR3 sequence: CASSNLLAGTYEQYF. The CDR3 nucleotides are TGTGCCAGCAGTAACCTACTAGCGGGTACCTACGAGCAGTACTTC.